This T cell receptor beta chain was observed in a study of T cells in localized non-small cell lung cancer. General study points: The study detected a median approximately 54 of the top 100 tumor clones in adjacent lung.

The germline V gene encodes CDR1 MNHEY and CDR2 SMNVEV (reference sequence). V was trimmed by 6 bases and J by 1 base, leaving 12 bases between them. CDR3 length: 15 amino acids. Clones were sequenced by immunoSEQ multiplex PCR, and TCRdb holds only the in-frame ones, with some missing. The sample gives over 30,000 clones, about nine tenths of which show up once; approximately 4% is in the top ten. Regarding this clone: Its antigen is unknown.

The gene calls are TRBV27 and TRBJ2-2; weak D call: TRBD2 (5 bases). The input for sequencing was peripheral blood, taken before any cancer treatment. This TCR was sampled from a male donor aged 60 or over with stage III lung adenocarcinoma. CDR3 loop: CASRSGFMNTGELFF. The CDR3 DNA reads as TGTGCCAGCAGATCGGGATTTATGAACACCGGGGAGCTGTTTTTT.